These T cell receptor beta chains were read from a single sample in a study of T cells in localized non-small cell lung cancer. Data came from immunoSEQ multiplex PCR; TCRdb stores just in-frame clones and leaves some out. The table has about 25,000 clones, roughly nine tenths seen once. Sequenced material: peripheral blood, taken before any cancer treatment. The source is a man between 40 and 70 years old with stage III squamous cell lung carcinoma. Both conserved end residues are part of each CDR3. The D gene is left open where the match is weak. Rows give clone size only sometimes, using once, few, many, or a class for an expanded clone.

v_gene	abundance	j_gene	d_gene	CDR3nt	CDR3aa
TRBV19	once	TRBJ1-5	TRBD1	TGTGCCAGTAGTATAAGGGTCAGGGGGCGCGATCAGCCCCAGCATTTT	CASSIRVRGRDQPQHF
TRBV10-2	once	TRBJ1-5	TRBD1	TGCGCCAGCAGGGCGACAGGGGGCCTTGAGGGGAATCAGCCCCAGCATTTT	CASRATGGLEGNQPQHF
TRBV18	NA	TRBJ2-7	NA	TGTGCCAGCTCACAGGAGCACAACGAGCAGTACTTC	CASSQEHNEQYF
TRBV2	NA	TRBJ2-7	NA	TGTGCCAGCAGGAGACTAGTTACCTACGAGCAGTACTTC	CASRRLVTYEQYF
TRBV7-9	NA	TRBJ2-3	NA	TGTGCCAGCAGCTCTACTATAGATTCCACAGATACGCAGTATTTT	CASSSTIDSTDTQYF
TRBV27	NA	TRBJ2-1	TRBD2	TGTGCCAGCAGTCGACTAGCGGGAGGTTCAGGGTGGGATGAGCAGTTCTTC	CASSRLAGGSGWDEQFF
TRBV7-2	NA	TRBJ2-5	NA	TGTGCCAGCAGCCTGGTTCAAGAGACCCAGTACTTC	CASSLVQETQYF
TRBV7-9	NA	TRBJ2-3	NA	TGTGCCAGCAGCCCAAAGCGGCGACTCAACGATACGCAGTATTTT	CASSPKRRLNDTQYF
TRBV11-2	NA	TRBJ1-3	NA	TGTGCCAGCAGCGATCGAGGAACTGGAAACACCATATATTTT	CASSDRGTGNTIYF
TRBV10-3	NA	TRBJ2-2	NA	TGTGCCATCAGTGGCGACTTGTCTGGGGAGCTGTTTTTT	CAISGDLSGELFF
TRBV7-8	NA	TRBJ2-5	TRBD2	TGTGCCAGCAGCTACCCAGGCGGGGGACAAGAGACCCAGTACTTC	CASSYPGGGQETQYF
TRBV9	NA	TRBJ1-5	NA	TGTGCCAGCAGCGCCGGGACGGAAAATCAGCCCCAGCATTTT	CASSAGTENQPQHF
TRBV28	NA	TRBJ1-5	NA	TGTGCCAGCAGTCAGCTGGCGGGGGGCAATCAGCCCCAGCATTTT	CASSQLAGGNQPQHF
TRBV18	NA	TRBJ2-3	NA	TGTGCCAGCTCACCCTCGGGAAACACAGATACGCAGTATTTT	CASSPSGNTDTQYF
TRBV27	once	TRBJ2-2	NA	TGTGCCAGCAGAGGGTCGGCGAACACCGGGGAGCTGTTTTTT	CASRGSANTGELFF
TRBV5-1	NA	TRBJ2-3	NA	TGCGCCAGCAGCTTGGACGGATTCACAGATACGCAGTATTTT	CASSLDGFTDTQYF